The next 22 T cell receptor beta chains were all read from a single sample in a study of T cell repertoires in cytomegalovirus infection. Each CDR3 protein gets one entry after TCRdb re-called the reads with MiXCR. The sample yields some 700,000 distinct CDR3 sequences, 33% seen once. Their antigens remain unidentified. Sequencing was performed on cultured PBMCs, taken from culture after CMV antigen stimulation. Receptor source: a human donor in good health (CMV status not recorded). Some clones in this sample may be carry-over from other donors' samples.

The CDR3 reads CASSEESYEQYF. The CDR3 coding sequence is TGTGCCAGCAGTGAAGAGTCATACGAGCAGTACTTC. The J gene is TRBJ2-7, the V gene TRBV2; D uncertain. The CDR3 runs to 12 residues. Germline CDR1 is SNHLY and CDR2 is FYNNEI. The V end lost 1 base, the J end lost 4 bases, and 5 bases lay between the germline ends.

This clonotype has more than one count but fewer than ten. V and J are TRBV10-3 and TRBJ2-3; 10 nucleotides line up with TRBD2. Per germline, CDR1 ENHRY and CDR2 SYGVKD. The length of the CDR3 is 17 residues. V was pared by 0 bases and J by 2 bases, with 5 bases of the junction left unmatched. CDR3 in amino acids: CAISESPAGGSTDTQYF. CDR3 nucleotide sequence: TGTGCCATCAGTGAGTCCCCAGCGGGGGGGTCCACAGATACGCAGTATTTT.

The chain joins TRBV6-5 to TRBJ2-3, with 15 bases that match TRBD2. This CDR3 is 18 amino acids long. V was pared by 6 bases and J by 1 base, with 8 bases of the junction left unmatched. Germline V gives CDR1 MNHEY, CDR2 SVGAGI. The CDR3 is CASRRTSGRAVGTDTQYF. CDR3 bases: TGTGCCAGCAGACGGACTAGCGGGAGGGCCGTGGGCACAGATACGCAGTATTTT.

This clonotype was detected a few times. This sequence joins TRBV6-1 and TRBJ2-7; D is possibly TRBD2 (5 bases). Trimming removed 6 bases from V and 7 bases from J, with 16 bases in between. The CDR3 is made up of 13 amino acids. Per the germline V gene, CDR1 is MNHNS and CDR2 is SASEGT. The CDR3, as DNA: TGTGCCAGCAGCCGACTCGGGAAGGAAGAGCAGTACTTC. Encoded protein: CASSRLGKEEQYF.

The chain has TRBV4-3 and TRBJ2-5, with 11 positions matching TRBD2. The V segment lost 1 base and the J segment 3 bases; nucleotides outside the gene matches: 10. The germline V gene encodes CDR1 LGHNA and CDR2 YSLEER. CDR3 length: 18 residues. The CDR3 sequence: CASSQASPSLAGEETQYF. The CDR3 coding sequence is TGCGCCAGCAGCCAAGCCTCACCTTCACTAGCGGGAGAAGAGACCCAGTACTTC.

This clonotype was seen only a few times. The V and J genes are TRBV7-9 and TRBJ2-3; D gene ambiguous. Germline lookup yields CDR1 SEHNR and CDR2 FQNEAQ (reference sequence). The CDR3 has 15 residues. V lost 7 bases and J 3 bases, leaving 17 bases between the germline ends. The CDR3 DNA sequence: TGTGCCAGCACCACCCCTCGAATCGGAACAGATACGCAGTATTTT. Protein sequence: CASTTPRIGTDTQYF.

J is TRBJ2-7 and V is TRBV5-1; D is unresolved. Germline V lookup: CDR1 SGHRS, CDR2 YFSETQ. CDR3 length equals 13 residues. The V and J ends lost 6 bases and 6 bases respectively, with 16 bases between them. In DNA form, the CDR3 reads TGCGCCAGCAATTACGGAGAAAGAGGCGAGCAGTACTTC. As protein: CASNYGERGEQYF.

This clonotype was found a few times. V gene TRBV29-1 combines with J gene TRBJ1-3; no definite D call. CDR1 is SQVTM and CDR2 is ANQGSEA in the germline V gene. Trimming took off 2 bases at V and 7 bases at J, with 12 bases between the two ends. CDR3 length: 13 amino acids. CDR3 region: CSVEPALGNTIYF. The CDR3, as DNA: TGCAGCGTTGAACCAGCCCTTGGGAACACCATATATTTT. Full variable domain (remainder filled in from reference TRBV29-1 and TRBJ1-3): SAVISQKPSRDICQRGTSLTIQCQVDSQVTMMFWYRQQPGQSLTLIATANQGSEATYESGFVIDKFPISRPNLTFSTLTVSNMSPEDSSIYLCSVEPALGNTIYFGEGSWLTVV.

This chain joins TRBV11-1 and TRBJ2-1; a weak D match, TRBD2 (5 bases). The CDR3 sequence is 13 residues long. V gave up 3 bases and J gave up 9 bases, with 12 bases separating them. CDR1 is SGHAT and CDR2 is FQDESV in the germline V gene (reference sequence). The chain's CDR3 is CASSFGGWTEQFF. CDR3 in DNA: TGTGCCAGCAGCTTCGGCGGGTGGACTGAGCAGTTCTTC.

V usage is TRBV12-3 or TRBV12-4 and J usage is TRBJ1-1; 9 bases are shared with TRBD1. The CDR3 has 14 amino acids. J was trimmed by 7 bases and V by 6 bases; bases with no gene match: 9. CDR3 sequence: CASRPTGGAGEAFF. DNA of the CDR3: TGTGCCAGCAGGCCTACAGGGGGCGCGGGTGAAGCTTTCTTT.

In its sample, this clonotype was seen a few times. The gene calls are TRBV6-5 and TRBJ2-3; no clear D. The CDR3 has 11 amino acids. V was shortened by 2 bases and J by 12 bases, with 9 bases between the two germline ends. Germline assignment: CDR1 MNHEY and CDR2 SVGAGI. In DNA, the CDR3 is TGTGCCAGCAGTTACGACCAGGTCCAGTATTTT. Translating it yields CASSYDQVQYF.

In its sample, this clonotype was seen a few times. This chain uses TRBV7-2 with TRBJ2-3; D is possibly TRBD2 (6 bases). CDR3 length: 14 amino acids. Trimming removed 5 bases from V and 4 bases from J, with 13 bases in between. Germline assignment: CDR1 SGHTA and CDR2 FQGNSA. CDR3 sequence (DNA): TGTGCCAGCAGCATAGGACTATTACCAGATACGCAGTATTTT. As protein: CASSIGLLPDTQYF.

This clonotype appeared a few times. The V and J genes are TRBV15 and TRBJ2-1; D uncertain. The CDR3 consists of 15 residues. From germline, CDR1 is LNHNV and CDR2 YYDKDF (reference sequence). V was clipped by 3 bases and J by 9 bases, with 18 bases between them. This chain's CDR3 is CATSRTARPESEQFF. The CDR3 nucleotides read TGTGCCACCAGCAGGACGGCGCGCCCCGAGAGTGAGCAGTTCTTC. Full variable domain (remainder filled in from reference TRBV15 and TRBJ2-1): DAMVIQNPRYQVTQFGKPVTLSCSQTLNHNVMYWYQQKSSQAPKLLFHYYDKDFNNEADTPDNFQSRRPNTSFCFLDIRSPGLGDTAMYLCATSRTARPESEQFFGPGTRLTVL.

The V gene is TRBV24-1, the J gene TRBJ2-1; tentatively, D is TRBD1 or TRBD2 (6 bases each). V was trimmed by 3 bases and J by 10 bases, leaving 18 bases between them. CDR3 length: 15 amino acids. The germline V gene has CDR1 KGHDR and CDR2 SFDVKD. The CDR3 coding sequence is TGTGCCACCAGTGATCCCCGTGTCGGGGGCATCGAGCAGTTCTTC. Encoded protein: CATSDPRVGGIEQFF.

This clonotype was seen many times. The V call is TRBV7-2, the J call TRBJ2-3; D gene ambiguous. V lost 5 bases, J lost 4 bases, and 13 bases lay in between. The CDR3 is 14 residues long. Germline V gene lookup returns CDR1 SGHTA and CDR2 FQGNSA. The CDR3 DNA sequence: TGTGCCAGCAGCCAGATAGTCACGGCAGATACGCAGTATTTT. Amino acids: CASSQIVTADTQYF.

This clonotype was picked up a small number of times. This chain connects TRBV4-1 to TRBJ1-1, with 7 nucleotides matching TRBD1. Unmatched junction bases numbered 7, after V lost 3 bases and J lost 0 bases. The CDR3 is made up of 16 amino acids. Germline CDR1 is MGHRA and CDR2 is YSYEKL. CDR3 bases: TGCGCCAGCAGCCAGGCTCGACAGGGTGTGAACACTGAAGCTTTCTTT. Its translation: CASSQARQGVNTEAFF.

This clonotype was seen a handful of times. The V gene is TRBV12-3 or TRBV12-4, the J gene TRBJ2-5, with 9 bases identical to TRBD2. V trimming: 6 bases; J trimming: 3 bases; junction bases outside the gene matches: 2. The CDR3 spans 13 residues. The CDR3 sequence is CASRRGGEETQYF. CDR3 coding DNA: TGTGCCAGCAGACGCGGGGGGGAAGAGACCCAGTACTTC.

This clonotype appeared a single time. An end of the junction differs from the germline gene, which may be a read error. This chain joins TRBV11-2 and TRBJ1-2; 7 nucleotides line up with TRBD1. The germline CDR1 and CDR2 sequences are SGHAT and FQNNGV. The CDR3 sequence is 16 residues long. CDR3 in amino acids: CTSSPLSTGSRYGYTF. CDR3 coding DNA: TGTACCAGCAGCCCGCTATCGACAGGGTCGCGATATGGCTACACCTTC.

This chain uses TRBV24-1 with TRBJ2-7; D gene uncertain. Trimming took off 2 bases at V and 13 bases at J, with 14 bases between the two ends. The V gene's germline CDR1 is KGHDR and CDR2 SFDVKD. The CDR3 is 12 amino acids. The CDR3 coding sequence is TGTGCCACCAGTGATTCCGGACCTATTATTTACTTC. It translates to CATSDSGPIIYF.

Concerning this clonotype itself: Sequence at one end of the junction differs from germline and may be a read error. The rearrangement uses TRBV11-2 and TRBJ2-2, with 11 bases fitting TRBD2. Germline V gene sequence: CDR1 SGHAT, CDR2 FQNNGV. The CDR3 extends over 15 amino acids. The CDR3 nucleotides are TGTGCCAGCAGATTAGCGGGAGGGCCTTCGGGGGAGCTGTTTTTT. Amino acid sequence: CASRLAGGPSGELFF.

This clonotype was counted between two and nine times. The CDR3 sequence: CASGPTGTRNTDTQYF. The CDR3 DNA is TGTGCTAGTGGACCTACCGGGACTAGGAACACAGATACGCAGTATTTT. The chain is built from TRBV12-5 and TRBJ2-3, with 8 bases fitting TRBD2. The CDR3 has 16 amino acids. V lost 6 bases, J lost 2 bases, and 10 bases stayed unmatched. Germline values: CDR1 LGHNT, CDR2 FRNRAP.

This chain joins TRBV6-1 and TRBJ2-1; TRBD2 might be the D (7 bases). Germline-derived CDR1 and CDR2 are MNHNS and SASEGT. Trimming removed 5 bases at V and 2 bases at J, with 10 bases between. The CDR3 has 14 amino acids. CDR3 sequence: CASSQGTTYNEQFF. The CDR3 nucleotides are TGTGCCAGCAGTCAGGGGACTACCTACAATGAGCAGTTCTTC.